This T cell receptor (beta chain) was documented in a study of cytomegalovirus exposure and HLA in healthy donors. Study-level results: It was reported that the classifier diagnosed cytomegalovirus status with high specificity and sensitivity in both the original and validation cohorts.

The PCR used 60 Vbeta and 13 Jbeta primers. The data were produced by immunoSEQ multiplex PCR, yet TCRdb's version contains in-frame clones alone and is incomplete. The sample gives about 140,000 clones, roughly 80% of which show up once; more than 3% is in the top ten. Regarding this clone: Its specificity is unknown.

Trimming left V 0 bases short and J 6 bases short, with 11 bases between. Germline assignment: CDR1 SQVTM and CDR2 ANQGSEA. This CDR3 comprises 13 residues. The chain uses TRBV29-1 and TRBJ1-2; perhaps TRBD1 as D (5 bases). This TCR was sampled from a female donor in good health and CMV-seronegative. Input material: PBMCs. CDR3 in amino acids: CSVEDLGLHGYTF. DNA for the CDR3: TGCAGCGTTGAAGATCTGGGACTGCATGGCTACACCTTC.